The clone carrying this T cell receptor (beta chain) was found once. TCRdb's table, derived via immunoSEQ multiplex PCR, lists solely in-frame clones and lacks some. The data hold some 150,000 clones, with 96% observed a single time. This CDR3 is built from 15 residues. From germline, CDR1 is MNHEY and CDR2 SVGAGI. V was pared by 7 bases and J by 8 bases, with 16 bases of the junction left unmatched. The data were taken from a study of control samples from healthy donors and cancer patients. This receptor was taken from a woman in her thirties in good health. Sequencing input: blood. This chain links TRBV6-5 with TRBJ1-2; 7 bases align to TRBD1. Written as DNA, the CDR3 is TGTGCCAGCAAAGTGAGCCCAGACAGGGTGAAAGGCTACACCTTC. Translation: CASKVSPDRVKGYTF.